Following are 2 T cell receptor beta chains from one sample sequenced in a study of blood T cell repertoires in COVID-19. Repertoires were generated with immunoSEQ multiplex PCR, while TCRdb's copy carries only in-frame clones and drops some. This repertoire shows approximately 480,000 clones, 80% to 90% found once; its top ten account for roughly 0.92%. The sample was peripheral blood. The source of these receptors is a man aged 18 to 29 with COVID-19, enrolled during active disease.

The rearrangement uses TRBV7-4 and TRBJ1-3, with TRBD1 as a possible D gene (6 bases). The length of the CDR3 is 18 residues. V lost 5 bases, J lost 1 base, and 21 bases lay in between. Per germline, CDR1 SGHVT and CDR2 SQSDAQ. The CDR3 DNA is TGTGCCAGCAGCCTAAGTGGGGTAAACAGGGAGTCTGGAAACACCATATATTTT. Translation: CASSLSGVNRESGNTIYF.

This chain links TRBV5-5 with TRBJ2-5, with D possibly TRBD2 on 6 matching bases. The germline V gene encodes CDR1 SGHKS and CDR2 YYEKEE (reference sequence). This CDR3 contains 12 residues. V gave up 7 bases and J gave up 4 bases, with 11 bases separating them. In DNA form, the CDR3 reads TGTGCCAGCTTGGCGGAGGGAGAGACCCAGTACTTC. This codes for CASLAEGETQYF.